A selection of T cell receptor beta chains follows, all from one sample in a study of T cell responses to AZD1222 COVID-19 vaccine. Here immunoSEQ multiplex PCR was the method, and the copy in TCRdb shows in-frame clones only, minus some. The repertoire has approximately 89,000 clones, around 84% of them found once; the top ten carry less than 6.5%. This material consisted of peripheral blood, taken 28 days after the second AZD1222 dose. These receptors were collected from an adult who received the AZD1222 COVID-19 vaccine. CDR3s include the opening cysteine and the closing phenylalanine or tryptophan. Each record gives: clone size, J gene, D gene, V gene, CDR3 protein, CDR3 DNA. D genes are given only for firm matches. Expanded clones are given a class, and other clones once, few, many or no size at all.

size: -; J: TRBJ1-6; D: -; V: TRBV27; CDR3: CASSFSNSPLHF; DNA: TGTGCCAGCAGTTTCAGTAATTCACCCCTCCACTTT
size: once; J: TRBJ1-1; D: -; V: TRBV6-6; CDR3: CASSSQGTNTEAFF; DNA: TGTGCCAGCAGTTCCCAGGGTACGAACACTGAAGCTTTCTTT
size: -; J: TRBJ1-2; D: -; V: TRBV6-1; CDR3: CASSENALYGYTF; DNA: TGTGCCAGCAGTGAAAACGCCCTCTATGGCTACACCTTC
size: -; J: TRBJ1-2; D: -; V: TRBV19; CDR3: CASSTSGTSRNYGYTF; DNA: TGTGCCAGTAGCACCAGCGGGACAAGTCGTAACTATGGCTACACCTTC
size: -; J: TRBJ2-7; D: TRBD2; V: TRBV7-3; CDR3: CASSSSGLAGGEQYF; DNA: TGTGCCAGCAGCTCATCGGGACTAGCGGGAGGTGAGCAGTACTTC
size: once; J: TRBJ2-1; D: TRBD2; V: TRBV7-2; CDR3: CASSQWLASGSYEQFF; DNA: TGTGCCAGCAGCCAATGGCTGGCTAGCGGGAGTTATGAGCAGTTCTTC
size: once; J: TRBJ2-5; D: -; V: TRBV11-2; CDR3: CASSSYGKQETQYF; DNA: TGTGCCAGCAGCTCGTACGGAAAACAAGAGACCCAGTACTTC
size: -; J: TRBJ1-5; D: -; V: TRBV21-1; CDR3: CASSKEGTGAQPQHF; DNA: TGTGCCAGCAGCAAAGAAGGGACAGGGGCACAGCCCCAGCATTTT
size: -; J: TRBJ1-4; D: -; V: TRBV28; CDR3: CASRGAGAGANEKLFF; DNA: TGTGCCAGCAGGGGCGCGGGGGCGGGAGCTAATGAAAAACTGTTTTTT
size: once; J: TRBJ1-2; D: -; V: TRBV7-2; CDR3: CASTLAGAAYGYTF; DNA: TGTGCCAGCACCCTTGCGGGGGCGGCCTATGGCTACACCTTC
size: -; J: TRBJ1-5; D: TRBD1; V: TRBV19; CDR3: CASSGGPGGVQPQHF; DNA: TGTGCCAGTAGCGGGGGCCCAGGGGGCGTTCAGCCCCAGCATTTT
size: once; J: TRBJ2-2; D: -; V: TRBV7-3; CDR3: CASSQSGPTGELFF; DNA: TGTGCCAGCAGCCAGTCGGGGCCCACCGGGGAGCTGTTTTTT
size: -; J: TRBJ2-7; D: TRBD2; V: TRBV3-1/TRBV3-2; CDR3: CASTKAGGGSYEQYF; DNA: TGTGCCAGCACCAAAGCGGGGGGTGGCTCCTACGAGCAGTACTTC
size: -; J: TRBJ1-2; D: TRBD1; V: TRBV7-9; CDR3: CASSDFNTGGLGGYTF; DNA: TGTGCCAGCAGCGATTTTAATACAGGGGGCTTGGGTGGCTACACCTTC
size: -; J: TRBJ1-5; D: TRBD1; V: TRBV19; CDR3: CASTPDRGINQPQHF; DNA: TGTGCCAGTACCCCGGACAGGGGAATTAATCAGCCCCAGCATTTT
size: -; J: TRBJ2-7; D: TRBD2; V: TRBV7-2; CDR3: CASSFKGTSGSSSYEQYF; DNA: TGTGCCAGCAGCTTCAAAGGGACTAGCGGGAGTTCTTCCTACGAGCAGTACTTC
size: -; J: TRBJ1-2; D: -; V: TRBV6-5; CDR3: CASRGDDRHGYTF; DNA: TGTGCCAGCAGAGGGGACGACAGGCATGGCTACACCTTC
size: -; J: TRBJ1-6; D: TRBD1; V: TRBV19; CDR3: CASSMEGTGAYHNSPLHF; DNA: TGTGCCAGTAGTATGGAGGGGACAGGAGCGTATCATAATTCACCCCTCCACTTT
size: -; J: TRBJ2-7; D: -; V: TRBV10-3; CDR3: CAISESEEGGYEQYF; DNA: TGTGCCATCAGTGAGTCGGAAGAAGGAGGGTACGAGCAGTACTTC
size: -; J: TRBJ1-5; D: TRBD1; V: TRBV28; CDR3: CASSSGTGERDSNQPQHF; DNA: TGTGCCAGCAGTTCCGGGACAGGGGAGAGGGATAGCAATCAGCCCCAGCATTTT
size: -; J: TRBJ2-1; D: TRBD2; V: TRBV19; CDR3: CASSRLAGDYNEQFF; DNA: TGTGCCAGTAGTCGGCTAGCGGGAGATTACAATGAGCAGTTCTTC
size: -; J: TRBJ2-7; D: -; V: TRBV4-1; CDR3: CASSQKGGGNPSYEQYF; DNA: TGCGCCAGCAGCCAAAAAGGTGGGGGGAATCCCTCCTACGAGCAGTACTTC
size: -; J: TRBJ2-1; D: -; V: TRBV6-4; CDR3: CASSDNRNEQFF; DNA: TGTGCCAGCAGTGACAATAGGAATGAGCAGTTCTTC
size: -; J: TRBJ1-4; D: TRBD1; V: TRBV10-3; CDR3: CAISAGQGATTNEKLFF; DNA: TGTGCCATCAGCGCAGGACAGGGGGCGACGACTAATGAAAAACTGTTTTTT
size: -; J: TRBJ1-3; D: -; V: TRBV2; CDR3: CASSERAVSGNTIYF; DNA: TGTGCCAGCAGTGAACGGGCAGTGTCTGGAAACACCATATATTTT
size: -; J: TRBJ2-7; D: -; V: TRBV4-1; CDR3: CASSQARGQSSYEQYF; DNA: TGCGCCAGCAGCCAAGCCCGCGGTCAGAGCTCCTACGAGCAGTACTTC
size: -; J: TRBJ1-2; D: -; V: TRBV4-1; CDR3: CASSQGGSPVYGYTF; DNA: TGCGCCAGCAGCCAAGGGGGCAGCCCGGTCTATGGCTACACCTTC
size: -; J: TRBJ2-4; D: TRBD1; V: TRBV28; CDR3: CASSSGQGGIQYF; DNA: TGTGCCAGCAGTTCGGGACAGGGCGGCATTCAGTACTTC
size: -; J: TRBJ2-7; D: TRBD1; V: TRBV7-9; CDR3: CASSPPGTGSSEQYF; DNA: TGTGCCAGCAGCCCCCCCGGGACAGGGTCCAGCGAGCAGTACTTC
size: -; J: TRBJ2-5; D: -; V: TRBV12-3/TRBV12-4; CDR3: CASTQGETQYF; DNA: TGTGCCAGCACCCAAGGAGAGACCCAGTACTTC
size: -; J: TRBJ1-4; D: -; V: TRBV5-1; CDR3: CASSPAGASNEKLFF; DNA: TGCGCCAGCAGCCCGGCGGGGGCGTCTAATGAAAAACTGTTTTTT
size: -; J: TRBJ2-1; D: TRBD2; V: TRBV19; CDR3: CASSTGLAGPRNEQFF; DNA: TGTGCCAGTAGCACGGGACTAGCGGGGCCGAGAAATGAGCAGTTCTTC
size: -; J: TRBJ2-1; D: TRBD1; V: TRBV4-1; CDR3: CACKLPGTGMYNEQFF; DNA: TGCGCCTGTAAACTCCCAGGGACAGGGATGTACAATGAGCAGTTCTTC
size: -; J: TRBJ2-1; D: TRBD2; V: TRBV11-2; CDR3: CASILIAGGQGEQFF; DNA: TGTGCCAGCATTCTCATAGCGGGAGGGCAAGGTGAGCAGTTCTTC
size: -; J: TRBJ2-7; D: -; V: TRBV20-1; CDR3: CSARGFYEQYF; DNA: TGCAGTGCTCGGGGCTTCTACGAGCAGTACTTC
size: -; J: TRBJ2-3; D: -; V: TRBV19; CDR3: CASSTNAPGLGTDTQYF; DNA: TGTGCCAGTAGTACGAACGCTCCGGGACTCGGGACAGATACGCAGTATTTT
size: -; J: TRBJ2-1; D: TRBD2; V: TRBV12-5; CDR3: CASGLGLAGDNEQFF; DNA: TGTGCTAGTGGTTTGGGACTAGCGGGGGACAATGAGCAGTTCTTC
size: -; J: TRBJ2-5; D: -; V: TRBV7-9; CDR3: CASSRTAQETQYF; DNA: TGTGCCAGCAGCCGGACAGCCCAAGAGACCCAGTACTTC